This is a list of T cell receptor beta chains from one sample in a study of identical twins. TCRdb re-analysed the 5' RACE reads in MiXCR, keeping a single row per CDR3 protein. This sample has hundreds of thousands of distinct CDR3 sequences, with over 8.5% found just once. These data were likewise used in another study, on yellow fever vaccine responses in identical twins.

The material sequenced was PBMCs. The receptors stem from a woman in her late teens or twenties in good health. Both conserved end residues are part of each CDR3. The D gene is left open where the match is weak. Rows give clone size only sometimes, using once, few, many, or a class for an expanded clone.

v_call	clone_size	j_call	d_call	cdr3_aa	cdr3_nt
TRBV24-1	-	TRBJ2-2	-	CATSESGAGELFF	TGTGCCACCAGTGAATCGGGGGCCGGGGAGCTGTTTTTT
TRBV7-9	many	TRBJ2-1	-	CASSLVGRKHNEQFF	TGTGCCAGCAGCTTAGTAGGGCGGAAACACAATGAGCAGTTCTTC
TRBV27	-	TRBJ1-1	TRBD1	CASSFLRDRGTEAFF	TGTGCCAGCAGTTTCCTCCGGGACAGGGGCACTGAAGCTTTCTTT
TRBV20-1	many	TRBJ2-4	-	CSARPADSYEYF	TGCAGTGCTAGACCCGCCGACAGTTATGAGTACTTC
TRBV5-1	-	TRBJ1-2	TRBD1	CASSVGTGGDGYTF	TGCGCCAGCAGCGTAGGGACAGGGGGAGATGGCTACACCTTC
TRBV7-9	few	TRBJ2-5	TRBD2	CASSSRGVQETQYF	TGTGCCAGCAGCTCCCGGGGGGTTCAAGAGACCCAGTACTTC
TRBV7-8	many	TRBJ2-1	-	CASSLRIAGSTNEQFF	TGTGCCAGCAGCTTAAGGATAGCCGGGAGCACGAATGAGCAGTTCTTC
TRBV4-2	few	TRBJ2-3	TRBD2	CASSQNPSGGDRTDTQYF	TGTGCCAGCAGCCAGAACCCTAGCGGGGGAGACCGCACAGATACGCAGTATTTT
TRBV7-9	-	TRBJ1-1	TRBD1	CASGTGANTEAFF	TGTGCCTCCGGGACAGGGGCGAACACTGAAGCTTTCTTT
TRBV5-1	many	TRBJ1-1	TRBD1	CASSLVDRVMNTEAFF	TGCGCCAGCAGCTTGGTTGACAGGGTCATGAACACTGAAGCTTTCTTT
TRBV11-2	many	TRBJ2-7	-	CASSSDFTDTYEQYF	TGTGCCAGCAGCTCAGATTTCACTGATACCTACGAGCAGTACTTC
TRBV20-1	many	TRBJ2-2	-	CSAREANLNTGELFF	TGCAGTGCTAGAGAGGCCAATCTCAACACCGGGGAGCTGTTTTTT
TRBV12-3/TRBV12-4	many	TRBJ2-1	-	CASSDYRAGNEQFF	TGTGCCAGCAGCGATTACAGGGCAGGCAATGAGCAGTTCTTC
TRBV20-1	-	TRBJ1-4	TRBD1	CSAREPRAPGGEKLFF	TGCAGTGCTAGAGAGCCCCGGGCCCCAGGGGGGGAAAAACTGTTTTTT
TRBV5-1	few	TRBJ2-7	-	CASSTTGNPSYEQYF	TGCGCCAGCAGCACAACCGGGAACCCCTCCTACGAGCAGTACTTC
TRBV30	-	TRBJ2-1	-	CAWSVLLGAGEQFF	TGTGCCTGGAGTGTACTTCTAGGGGCCGGTGAGCAGTTCTTC
TRBV7-2	-	TRBJ2-3	-	CASSLAQSNTQYF	TGTGCCAGCAGCTTAGCGCAAAGCAATACGCAGTATTTT
TRBV7-8	once	TRBJ2-1	TRBD2	CASSLGTSGGISYNEQFF	TGTGCCAGCAGCTTAGGGACTAGCGGGGGGATCTCCTACAATGAGCAGTTCTTC
TRBV11-2	-	TRBJ2-7	-	CASSLEVGAVYEQYF	TGTGCCAGCAGCTTAGAGGTGGGAGCGGTTTACGAGCAGTACTTC
TRBV9	few	TRBJ2-3	TRBD1	CASSDGQGARTDTQYF	TGTGCCAGCAGCGACGGACAGGGGGCCCGCACAGATACGCAGTATTTT
TRBV28	-	TRBJ2-7	-	CATGVRYEQYF	TGTGCCACTGGGGTGAGGTACGAGCAGTACTTC
TRBV7-2	many	TRBJ1-1	-	CASSLELRVAFF	TGTGCCAGCAGCTTAGAGCTTAGGGTGGCTTTCTTT
TRBV7-3	-	TRBJ2-2	-	CASSLYAPTGELFF	TGTGCCAGCAGCTTATACGCCCCCACCGGGGAGCTGTTTTTT